The subject of this entry is one TCR beta chain. At the DNA level, this CDR3 is encoded by other sequences in the same sample as well. Clones were sequenced by immunoSEQ multiplex PCR, and TCRdb holds only the in-frame ones, with some missing. The sample has 200,000 to 300,000 clones, around nine tenths seen once. This entry comes from a study of cytomegalovirus exposure and HLA in healthy donors. Trimming shortened V by 6 bases and J by 0 bases, and 8 bases separated the two germline ends. CDR1 is MNHEY, CDR2 SVGAGI, per germline. This CDR3 has 13 residues. The sample consisted of PBMCs. The chain recombines TRBV6-5 with TRBJ1-1, with D unclear. The TCR comes from a man younger than 35 in good health and CMV-seronegative. CDR3 in DNA: TGTGCCAGCAGGGCAGGTCTGAACACTGAAGCTTTCTTT. Translated: CASRAGLNTEAFF.